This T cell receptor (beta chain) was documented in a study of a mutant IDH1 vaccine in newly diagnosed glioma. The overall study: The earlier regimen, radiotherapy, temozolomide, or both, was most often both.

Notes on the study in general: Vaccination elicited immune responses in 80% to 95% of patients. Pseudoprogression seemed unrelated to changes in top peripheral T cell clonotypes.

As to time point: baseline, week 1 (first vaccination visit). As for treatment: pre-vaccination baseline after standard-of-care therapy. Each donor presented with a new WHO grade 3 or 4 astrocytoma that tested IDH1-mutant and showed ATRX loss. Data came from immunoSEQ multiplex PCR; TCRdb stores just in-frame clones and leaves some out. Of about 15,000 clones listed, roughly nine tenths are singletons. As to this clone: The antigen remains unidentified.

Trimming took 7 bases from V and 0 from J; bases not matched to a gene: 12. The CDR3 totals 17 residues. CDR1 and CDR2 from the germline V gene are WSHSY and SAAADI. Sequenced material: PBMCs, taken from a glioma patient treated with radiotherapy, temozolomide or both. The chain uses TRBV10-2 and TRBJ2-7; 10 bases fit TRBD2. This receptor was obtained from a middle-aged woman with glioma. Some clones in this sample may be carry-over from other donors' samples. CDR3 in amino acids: CASIGQREGNNSYEQYF. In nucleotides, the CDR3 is TGCGCCAGCATTGGACAGCGGGAGGGGAACAACTCCTACGAGCAGTACTTC.